A single sample gave rise to the 9 T cell receptor beta chains below, sequenced in a study of blood T cell repertoires in COVID-19. The assay was immunoSEQ multiplex PCR, and TCRdb's table has in-frame clones only and misses some. The repertoire has 200,000 to 300,000 clones, around four fifths of them found once; the top ten carry 4.2%. The sequenced sample was peripheral blood. These receptors were collected from a man in his sixties with acute or convalescent COVID-19.

The V call is TRBV7-9, the J call TRBJ2-7, with TRBD1 matching 7 bases. Germline CDR1 reads SEHNR; CDR2 reads FQNEAQ (reference sequence). The junction had 3 bases not matched to a gene; V was cut back by 5 bases and J by 2 bases. The CDR3 loop spans 13 amino acids. CDR3 DNA: TGTGCCAGCAGCACGGACAGGCCCTACGAGCAGTACTTC. As protein: CASSTDRPYEQYF. Complete variable domain (other parts from reference TRBV7-9 and TRBJ2-7): DTGVSQNPRHKITKRGQNVTFRCDPISEHNRLYWYRQTLGQGPEFLTYFQNEAQLEKSRLLSDRFSAERPKGSFSTLEIQRTEQGDSAMYLCASSTDRPYEQYFGPGTRLTVT.

This clone was counted between two and nine times. The chain joins TRBV5-4 to TRBJ2-5; 7 bases line up with TRBD2. The CDR3 covers 14 residues. The V gene end was trimmed by 2 bases and the J gene end by 5 bases; junction bases not matched to a gene: 6. Germline lookup yields CDR1 SGHNT and CDR2 YYREEE (reference sequence). The CDR3 here is CASSFGGGFETQYF. The DNA of the CDR3 is TGTGCCAGCAGCTTTGGGGGGGGTTTTGAGACCCAGTACTTC.

This clone was seen only once. The J gene is TRBJ2-1, the V gene TRBV6-5, with 9 bases fitting TRBD2. Germline assignment: CDR1 MNHEY and CDR2 SVGAGI. With 10 bases clipped from V and 10 bases from J, the junction kept 17 bases outside the gene matches. There are 15 residues in the CDR3. CDR3 sequence: CANTGSSGKVGEQFF. The CDR3 nucleotides read TGTGCCAACACAGGGTCTAGCGGGAAAGTTGGGGAGCAGTTCTTC.

This rearrangement joins TRBV7-2 to TRBJ2-7; 8 bases match TRBD1. This CDR3 has 16 amino acids. After removal of 0 bases from V and 3 bases from J, the junction contained 7 bases not matched to a gene. Germline loops: CDR1 SGHTA, CDR2 FQGNSA. CDR3: CASSLASGQAVYEQYF. The CDR3 DNA sequence: TGTGCCAGCAGCTTAGCGTCGGGACAGGCCGTCTACGAGCAGTACTTC.

The V and J genes are TRBV19 and TRBJ1-2, with 9 positions matching TRBD1. Trimming removed 8 bases from V and 8 bases from J; junction bases left unmatched: 12. Per the germline V gene, CDR1 is LNHDA and CDR2 is SQIVND (reference sequence). The CDR3 has 14 amino acids. In DNA form, the CDR3 reads TGTGCCAGTCAAGACAGGGGGATCCCTGGCGGCTACACCTTC. Amino acids: CASQDRGIPGGYTF.

The chain links TRBV10-3 to TRBJ2-1; 8 bases match TRBD2. With V trimmed by 6 bases and J by 5 bases, 3 bases remained unmatched. Germline values: CDR1 ENHRY, CDR2 SYGVKD. This CDR3 region has 13 residues. DNA for the CDR3: TGTGCCATCAGAGCGGGGGCGGACAATGAGCAGTTCTTC. Translating it yields CAIRAGADNEQFF.

DNA of the CDR3: TGTGCCATCAGTACAGAGTTGAACACTGAAGCTTTCTTT. Amino acids: CAISTELNTEAFF. The chain carries TRBV10-3 and TRBJ1-1; D ambiguous. Trimming cost V 5 bases and J 0 bases, with 7 bases left between them. CDR1 is ENHRY and CDR2 is SYGVKD in the germline V gene. The CDR3 runs to 13 residues.

The rearrangement uses TRBV4-1 and TRBJ1-3; 8 bases fit TRBD1. Germline V gene data show CDR1 as MGHRA and CDR2 as YSYEKL. V trimming: 5 bases; J trimming: 4 bases; junction bases outside the gene matches: 13. This CDR3 is built from 17 residues. CDR3 amino acids: CASSSPGRGRLGNTIYF. In DNA, the CDR3 is TGCGCCAGCAGCTCTCCCGGCAGGGGGCGCCTGGGAAACACCATATATTTT.

This clone has a single count. This chain uses TRBV10-1 with TRBJ1-1; 8 bases are shared with TRBD1. The ends lost 2 bases at V and 7 bases at J; junction bases unmatched: 6. The CDR3 contains 14 residues. The germline V gene has CDR1 WNHNN and CDR2 SYGVQD (reference sequence). CDR3 sequence reads: CASSEGQGRNEAFF. The CDR3 nucleotides are TGCGCCAGCAGTGAGGGACAGGGTCGTAATGAAGCTTTCTTT.